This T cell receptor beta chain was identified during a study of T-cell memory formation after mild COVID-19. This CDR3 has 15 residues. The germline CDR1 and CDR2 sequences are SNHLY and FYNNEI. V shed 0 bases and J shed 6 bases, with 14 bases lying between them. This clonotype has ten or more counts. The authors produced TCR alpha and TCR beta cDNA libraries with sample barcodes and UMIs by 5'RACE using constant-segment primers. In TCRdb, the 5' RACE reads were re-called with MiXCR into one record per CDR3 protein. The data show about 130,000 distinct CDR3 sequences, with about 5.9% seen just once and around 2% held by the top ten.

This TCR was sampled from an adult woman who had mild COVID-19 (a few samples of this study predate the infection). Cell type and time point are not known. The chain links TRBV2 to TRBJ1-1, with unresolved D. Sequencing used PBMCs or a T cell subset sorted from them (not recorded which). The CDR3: CASSEATRRGAEAFF. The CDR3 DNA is TGTGCCAGCAGTGAAGCGACCCGCCGGGGAGCTGAAGCTTTCTTT. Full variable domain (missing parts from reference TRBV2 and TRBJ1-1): EPEVTQTPSHQVTQMGQEVILRCVPISNHLYFYWYRQILGQKVEFLVSFYNNEISEKSEIFDDQFSVERPDGSNFTLKIRSTKLEDSAMYFCASSEATRRGAEAFFGQGTRLTVV.